The next 28 T cell receptor beta chains were all read from a single sample in a study of blood T cell repertoires in COVID-19. The assay was immunoSEQ multiplex PCR, and TCRdb's table has in-frame clones only and misses some. The sample has 190,000 or so clones, roughly 86% seen once. Source material: peripheral blood. These TCRs come from a middle-aged man with active or convalescent COVID-19.

This clone was seen more than once but under ten times. J is TRBJ1-4 and V is TRBV29-1; TRBD1 aligns across 8 bases. Germline trimming cut 3 bases from V and 8 bases from J; bases unmatched to any gene: 8. The CDR3 loop spans 14 amino acids. Germline-derived CDR1 and CDR2 are SQVTM and ANQGSEA. In nucleotides, the CDR3 is TGCAGCGTTGATTTCGGACAGGGAGACGAAAAACTGTTTTTT. It is translated as CSVDFGQGDEKLFF.

The chain recombines TRBV28 with TRBJ1-5; D not certain. CDR1 is MDHEN, CDR2 SYDVKM, per germline. V dropped 1 base and J dropped 6 bases, with 13 bases sitting between them. The CDR3 sequence is 15 residues long. CDR3 DNA: TGTGCCAGCAGTTTATATACGGGGTCGGTTCAGCCCCAGCATTTT. This sequence encodes CASSLYTGSVQPQHF.

V gene TRBV7-2 combines with J gene TRBJ2-7; a possible D gene is TRBD1 (5 bases). V was pared by 2 bases and J by 5 bases, with 10 bases between. CDR3 length: 13 residues. Germline assignment: CDR1 SGHTA and CDR2 FQGNSA. DNA for the CDR3: TGTGCCAGCAGCTTATGGGGCGGAGACGAGCAGTACTTC. Amino acid sequence: CASSLWGGDEQYF.

The J gene is TRBJ2-2, the V gene TRBV6-4, with 7 bases identical to TRBD1. Germline V gene data show CDR1 as MRHNA and CDR2 as SNTAGT. The CDR3 is 14 residues long. The V segment lost 6 bases and the J segment 5 bases; nucleotides outside the gene matches: 6. In nucleotides, the CDR3 is TGTGCCAGCAGCCGACAGGGAAATACCGGGGAGCTGTTTTTT. Translating it yields CASSRQGNTGELFF.

The gene calls are TRBV5-1 and TRBJ1-1; D gene uncertain. The germline gives CDR1 SGHRS, CDR2 YFSETQ. Between the trimmed V and J ends, which lost 4 bases and 0 bases, there was a span of 13 bases. There are 15 residues in the CDR3. The CDR3 bases are TGCGCCAGCAGCCTTGGTGGGAGCGTGAACACTGAAGCTTTCTTT. The encoded protein is CASSLGGSVNTEAFF. The full variable domain, completed using reference TRBV5-1 and TRBJ1-1, is KAGVTQTPRYLIKTRGQQVTLSCSPISGHRSVSWYQQTPGQGLQFLFEYFSETQRNKGNFPGRFSGRQFSNSRSEMNVSTLELGDSALYLCASSLGGSVNTEAFFGQGTRLTVV.

This clone was seen a single time. This rearrangement joins TRBV7-9 to TRBJ2-7; no clear D. The germline CDR1 and CDR2 sequences are SEHNR and FQNEAQ (reference sequence). This CDR3 comprises 12 residues. V was trimmed by 3 bases and J by 4 bases, leaving 7 bases between them. The CDR3 sequence: CASSFSGYEQYF. Here the CDR3 DNA reads TGTGCCAGCAGCTTTAGTGGTTACGAGCAGTACTTC.

This chain links TRBV12-5 with TRBJ2-7; D unresolved. Trimming left V 2 bases short and J 10 bases short, with 15 bases between. The V gene's germline CDR1 is LGHNT and CDR2 FRNRAP. The CDR3 has 13 amino acids. CDR3 bases: TGTGCTAGTGGTTTGAAGATGGTGGGCGACCAGTACTTC. It yields the protein CASGLKMVGDQYF.

This rearrangement joins TRBV12-5 to TRBJ1-2; 8 bases match TRBD1. Unmatched junction bases numbered 16, after V lost 6 bases and J lost 7 bases. The V gene's germline CDR1 is LGHNT and CDR2 FRNRAP. CDR3 length: 16 amino acids. CDR3 sequence: CASGIAPPQGARGYTF. The CDR3 bases are TGTGCTAGTGGCATTGCCCCCCCGCAGGGGGCGCGTGGCTACACCTTC.

CDR3 coding DNA: TGTGCCAGCAGTTACGGGGACAGGGACCATCAGCCCCAGCATTTT. Protein: CASSYGDRDHQPQHF. The J gene is TRBJ1-5, the V gene TRBV6-2 or TRBV6-3, with 9 bases identical to TRBD1. Germline V CDR1 and CDR2: MNHEY, SVGEGT. The CDR3 loop spans 15 amino acids. The junction had 4 bases not matched to a gene; V was cut back by 2 bases and J by 5 bases.

The chain is built from TRBV4-2 and TRBJ1-3, with 9 bases matching TRBD1. The V and J ends lost 1 base and 2 bases, in that order; junction bases with no gene match: 6. The CDR3 consists of 17 residues. Germline CDR1 and CDR2: LGHNA and YNFKEQ. The CDR3 nucleotides read TGTGCCAGCAGCCAAGGCGTAGGACAGGGGACTGGAAACACCATATATTTT. This sequence encodes CASSQGVGQGTGNTIYF.

The J gene is TRBJ1-4, the V gene TRBV6-5, with TRBD1 identical over 10 bases. CDR1 and CDR2 from the germline V gene are MNHEY and SVGAGI. Losses at the gene ends were 4 bases for V and 4 bases for J; bases not matched to a gene: 3. CDR3 length equals 15 residues. The CDR3 coding sequence is TGTGCCAGCAGTTTGGGGACAGGGGTTAATGAAAAACTGTTTTTT. Protein product: CASSLGTGVNEKLFF.

This clone was observed once. The chain joins TRBV29-1 to TRBJ1-2; D possibly corresponds to TRBD1 (5 bases). The germline gives CDR1 SQVTM, CDR2 ANQGSEA. This CDR3 has 12 amino acids. V gave up 5 bases and J gave up 8 bases, with 15 bases separating them. The CDR3 loop is CSVLQGFGGYTF. The CDR3 coding sequence is TGCAGCGTTCTCCAGGGCTTCGGCGGCTACACCTTC.

This chain uses TRBV3-1 (or the pseudogene TRBV3-2) with TRBJ2-5; 9 bases match TRBD2. The CDR3 has 15 amino acids. The J segment lost 1 base and the V segment lost 4 bases, leaving 4 bases of the junction unmatched. CDR1 is LGHDT, CDR2 YNNKEL, per germline (reference sequence). The CDR3 DNA follows: TGTGCCAGCAGCCTAGCGGGGGACTTCCAAGAGACCCAGTACTTC. Its translation is CASSLAGDFQETQYF.

The chain combines TRBV7-2 with TRBJ1-6; D is perhaps TRBD1 (6 bases). Trimming stripped 5 bases from V and 8 bases from J, with 10 bases between. CDR3 size: 13 residues. The germline gives CDR1 SGHTA, CDR2 FQGNSA. CDR3 sequence: CASSDRTYSPLHF. In nucleotides, the CDR3 is TGTGCCAGCAGCGACAGGACTTATTCACCCCTCCACTTT.

This clone was detected a few times. Written as DNA, the CDR3 is TGTGCCAGCAGCCCTACAGGGGGTAGCAATCAGCCCCAGCATTTT. It specifies CASSPTGGSNQPQHF. This sequence joins TRBV3-1 (or the pseudogene TRBV3-2) and TRBJ1-5; TRBD1 matches at 8 bases. Germline-derived CDR1 and CDR2 are LGHDT and YNNKEL (reference sequence). The CDR3 totals 15 residues. Unmatched junction bases numbered 2, after V lost 4 bases and J lost 0 bases.

CDR3: CASSSARGVSTDTQYF. CDR3 nucleotides: TGTGCCAGCAGCTCCGCCAGGGGAGTTAGCACAGATACGCAGTATTTT. The chain is built from TRBV11-1 and TRBJ2-3; the D gene is possibly TRBD1 (6 bases). The V and J ends lost 4 bases and 0 bases respectively, with 14 bases between them. In germline, CDR1 is SGHAT, CDR2 FQDESV (reference sequence). This CDR3 is 16 amino acids long. Full variable domain (missing parts from reference TRBV11-1 and TRBJ2-3): EAEVAQSPRYKITEKSQAVAFWCDPISGHATLYWYRQILGQGPELLVQFQDESVVDDSQLPKDRFSAERLKGVDSTLKIQPAELGDSAMYLCASSSARGVSTDTQYFGPGTRLTVL.

V is TRBV19 and J is TRBJ2-7; TRBD2 aligns across 9 bases. V trimming: 4 bases; J trimming: 5 bases; junction bases outside the gene matches: 6. The CDR3 runs to 14 residues. Germline CDR1 LNHDA, CDR2 SQIVND (reference sequence). CDR3 region: CASSSAGGPNEQYF. CDR3 DNA sequence: TGTGCCAGTAGTAGTGCGGGGGGGCCGAACGAGCAGTACTTC.

V is TRBV11-1 and J is TRBJ1-6; unclear D gene. The CDR3 totals 12 residues. CDR1 and CDR2 from the germline V gene are SGHAT and FQDESV (reference sequence). V was trimmed by 11 bases and J by 6 bases, leaving 11 bases between them. In DNA, the CDR3 is TGTGCCGGTAGACACGTTAATTCACCCCTCCACTTT. This codes for CAGRHVNSPLHF.

The V call is TRBV6-6, the J call TRBJ1-2; 8 bases are a match to TRBD1. The V gene's germline CDR1 is MNHNY and CDR2 SVGAGI (reference sequence). This CDR3 is built from 13 residues. Trimming took 6 bases from V and 7 from J; bases not matched to a gene: 7. CDR3 sequence (DNA): TGTGCCAGCAGCCCGACAGGGGCGGGTGGCTACACCTTC. It codes for CASSPTGAGGYTF.

A single count supports this clone. The chain employs TRBV7-2 and TRBJ2-2; possible D gene TRBD1, 6 bases. This CDR3 contains 14 residues. V lost 5 bases to trimming and J lost 7 bases, with 14 bases between them. CDR1 SGHTA and CDR2 FQGNSA come from the germline V gene. The CDR3 reads CASSTRQAHGELFF. CDR3 nucleotide sequence: TGTGCCAGCAGCACTCGACAGGCCCACGGGGAGCTGTTTTTT. The variable domain in full, completed from reference TRBV7-2 and TRBJ2-2, reads GAGVSQSPSNKVTEKGKDVELRCDPISGHTALYWYRQSLGQGLEFLIYFQGNSAPDKSGLPSDRFSAERTGGSVSTLTIQRTQQEDSAVYLCASSTRQAHGELFFGEGSRLTVL.

The chain uses TRBV4-3 and TRBJ2-3, with 10 bases lining up with TRBD2. Germline loops: CDR1 LGHNA, CDR2 YSLEER. V shed 0 bases and J 4 bases; nucleotides not matched to a gene: 10. This CDR3 has 18 residues. The CDR3: CASSQDPPASGGADTQYF. The CDR3 nucleotides read TGCGCCAGCAGCCAAGATCCGCCGGCTAGCGGGGGAGCAGATACGCAGTATTTT.

The chain is built from TRBV19 and TRBJ1-1, with D hard to call. The germline V and J ends were trimmed by 1 base and 5 bases, with 8 bases remaining between them. The CDR3 length is 13 residues. CDR1 is LNHDA, CDR2 SQIVND, per germline (reference sequence). The DNA for the CDR3 is TGTGCCAGTAGTATAGGAGGCGATACTGAAGCTTTCTTT. Its protein product is CASSIGGDTEAFF. The variable domain in full, with the rest retrieved from reference TRBV19 and TRBJ1-1, is DGGITQSPKYLFRKEGQNVTLSCEQNLNHDAMYWYRQDPGQGLRLIYYSQIVNDFQKGDIAEGYSVSREKKESFPLTVTSAQKNPTAFYLCASSIGGDTEAFFGQGTRLTVV.

This clone was recorded once. The chain uses TRBV5-4 and TRBJ2-5, with D maybe TRBD2 (5 bases). V was clipped by 2 bases and J by 1 base, with 9 bases between them. The germline CDR1 and CDR2 sequences are SGHNT and YYREEE (reference sequence). This CDR3 comprises 14 residues. The CDR3 bases are TGTGCCAGCAGCTTCCTCGAGGGCCAAGAGACCCAGTACTTC. It translates to CASSFLEGQETQYF.

This clone has just a few counts. The V and J genes are TRBV7-9 and TRBJ1-1; no definite D call. Trimming removed 4 bases at V and 3 bases at J, with 9 bases between. The V gene's germline CDR1 is SEHNR and CDR2 FQNEAQ (reference sequence). The CDR3 runs to 13 residues. The CDR3 loop reads CASSWRMDTEAFF. The CDR3 DNA reads as TGTGCCAGCAGCTGGAGGATGGACACTGAAGCTTTCTTT. The entire variable domain, with the rest obtained from reference TRBV7-9 and TRBJ1-1, is as follows: DTGVSQNPRHKITKRGQNVTFRCDPISEHNRLYWYRQTLGQGPEFLTYFQNEAQLEKSRLLSDRFSAERPKGSFSTLEIQRTEQGDSAMYLCASSWRMDTEAFFGQGTRLTVV.

This sequence joins TRBV29-1 and TRBJ2-3; D call uncertain. The V end was cut by 5 bases, the J end by 0 bases, with 21 bases between. Germline values: CDR1 SQVTM, CDR2 ANQGSEA. This CDR3 spans 17 amino acids. The CDR3 sequence is CSVTPDLFHSSTDTQYF. The DNA of the CDR3 is TGCAGCGTTACCCCCGACTTATTCCACTCGAGCACAGATACGCAGTATTTT.

V is TRBV24-1 and J is TRBJ2-5; possibly TRBD1 for D (5 bases). Germline V gene data show CDR1 as KGHDR and CDR2 as SFDVKD. The CDR3 contains 17 residues. Trimming removed 5 bases at V and 0 bases at J, with 18 bases between. The CDR3 nucleotides read TGTGCCACCAGTGGTAGTGCGAATGGGGCGTACCAAGAGACCCAGTACTTC. Translated: CATSGSANGAYQETQYF.

The chain couples TRBV7-2 to TRBJ2-7; possibly TRBD1 for D (6 bases). The CDR3 contains 14 residues. The germline CDR1 and CDR2 sequences are SGHTA and FQGNSA. The V and J ends lost 1 base and 2 bases respectively, with 9 bases between them. In nucleotides, the CDR3 is TGTGCCAGCAGCTTAGGGGGGACACCCTACGAGCAGTACTTC. Translation: CASSLGGTPYEQYF.

This rearrangement joins TRBV5-1 to TRBJ2-5; TRBD1 agrees at 8 bases. Per the germline V gene, CDR1 is SGHRS and CDR2 is YFSETQ. CDR3 size: 16 residues. Trimming at V came to 1 base and at J to 2 bases, leaving 7 bases not matched to a gene. The CDR3 sequence is CASSLNGQGLQETQYF. The CDR3 region has the DNA TGCGCCAGCAGCTTGAATGGACAGGGCCTTCAAGAGACCCAGTACTTC.